These T cell receptor beta chains were read from a single sample in a study of T cells after yellow fever vaccination. TCRdb independently ran MiXCR on the 5' RACE reads; one entry per CDR3 protein. Of approximately 350,000 distinct CDR3 sequences in the sample, roughly 10% were seen once. Sequences were derived from PBMCs, sampled on the day of the first yellow fever vaccination. The receptors originated from a man between 18 and 35 years old who received the YFV17D yellow fever vaccine. CDR3s include the opening cysteine and the closing phenylalanine or tryptophan. A D gene is named only where the DNA matches it firmly. Not all rows give a size; the values are once, few, many and, for expanded clones, a class.

j_gene: TRBJ1-4; abundance: NA; len: 13; v_gene: TRBV5-1; d_gene: NA; CDR3aa: CASSLTGAEKLFF; CDR3nt: TGCGCCAGCAGCTTGACGGGAGCTGAAAAACTGTTTTTT
j_gene: TRBJ1-2; abundance: NA; len: 14; v_gene: TRBV9; d_gene: NA; CDR3aa: CASSVGYSPYGYTF; CDR3nt: TGTGCCAGCAGCGTAGGATACAGTCCTTATGGCTACACCTTC
j_gene: TRBJ2-3; abundance: NA; len: 14; v_gene: TRBV6-5; d_gene: NA; CDR3aa: CASSYSQGKDTQYF; CDR3nt: TGTGCCAGCAGTTACTCGCAGGGGAAGGATACGCAGTATTTT
j_gene: TRBJ2-7; abundance: many; len: 13; v_gene: TRBV5-1; d_gene: TRBD1; CDR3aa: CASSLQGADEQYF; CDR3nt: TGCGCCAGCAGCTTGCAGGGGGCGGACGAGCAGTACTTC
j_gene: TRBJ1-2; abundance: NA; len: 12; v_gene: TRBV29-1; d_gene: NA; CDR3aa: CSVESGPDGYTF; CDR3nt: TGCAGCGTTGAATCTGGGCCCGATGGCTACACCTTC
j_gene: TRBJ2-5; abundance: NA; len: 14; v_gene: TRBV5-1; d_gene: NA; CDR3aa: CASSLPGMGETQYF; CDR3nt: TGCGCCAGCAGCTTGCCAGGGATGGGTGAGACCCAGTACTTC
j_gene: TRBJ1-2; abundance: few; len: 12; v_gene: TRBV6-2/TRBV6-3; d_gene: NA; CDR3aa: CASSYAAYGYTF; CDR3nt: TGTGCCAGCAGTTACGCGGCTTATGGCTACACCTTC
j_gene: TRBJ2-1; abundance: NA; len: 19; v_gene: TRBV18; d_gene: TRBD2; CDR3aa: CASSPSLSASGVAYNEQFF; CDR3nt: TGTGCCAGCTCACCATCTCTCTCGGCTAGCGGGGTAGCCTACAATGAGCAGTTCTTC
j_gene: TRBJ2-3; abundance: few; len: 15; v_gene: TRBV5-1; d_gene: NA; CDR3aa: CASSLGTQGPDTQYF; CDR3nt: TGCGCCAGCAGCTTGGGAACACAAGGACCAGATACGCAGTATTTT
j_gene: TRBJ2-5; abundance: NA; len: 13; v_gene: TRBV9; d_gene: NA; CDR3aa: CASSGTDQETQYF; CDR3nt: TGTGCCAGCAGCGGGACGGACCAAGAGACCCAGTACTTC
j_gene: TRBJ2-7; abundance: many; len: 18; v_gene: TRBV4-1; d_gene: NA; CDR3aa: CASSQERSGVGRWYEQYF; CDR3nt: TGCGCCAGCAGCCAAGAACGGTCGGGGGTAGGGAGGTGGTACGAGCAGTACTTC
j_gene: TRBJ2-6; abundance: many; len: 16; v_gene: TRBV5-1; d_gene: NA; CDR3aa: CASSPLGVTGANVLTF; CDR3nt: TGCGCCAGCAGCCCTTTGGGAGTAACTGGGGCCAACGTCCTGACTTTC
j_gene: TRBJ1-5; abundance: many; len: 12; v_gene: TRBV10-3; d_gene: NA; CDR3aa: CAISGDNQPQHF; CDR3nt: TGTGCCATCAGCGGGGACAATCAGCCCCAGCATTTT
j_gene: TRBJ2-3; abundance: few; len: 16; v_gene: TRBV7-8; d_gene: NA; CDR3aa: CASSLWEPSTTDTQYF; CDR3nt: TGTGCCAGCAGCTTATGGGAGCCTTCTACCACAGATACGCAGTATTTT
j_gene: TRBJ2-2; abundance: few; len: 14; v_gene: TRBV7-2; d_gene: NA; CDR3aa: CASSLQVYTGELFF; CDR3nt: TGTGCCAGCAGCTTACAAGTTTACACCGGGGAGCTGTTTTTT
j_gene: TRBJ2-7; abundance: few; len: 14; v_gene: TRBV20-1; d_gene: NA; CDR3aa: CSARAPSRGDEQYF; CDR3nt: TGCAGTGCTAGGGCCCCGAGTCGGGGCGACGAGCAGTACTTC
j_gene: TRBJ2-6; abundance: NA; len: 13; v_gene: TRBV12-3/TRBV12-4; d_gene: NA; CDR3aa: CASNLGGANVLTF; CDR3nt: TGTGCCAGCAATTTAGGGGGGGCCAACGTCCTGACTTTC
j_gene: TRBJ1-2; abundance: few; len: 15; v_gene: TRBV4-1; d_gene: TRBD1; CDR3aa: CASSHRGTANYGYTF; CDR3nt: TGCGCCAGCAGCCACCGGGGGACAGCTAACTATGGCTACACCTTC
j_gene: TRBJ2-7; abundance: NA; len: 15; v_gene: TRBV4-3; d_gene: TRBD2; CDR3aa: CASSRTSGGAYEQYF; CDR3nt: TGCGCCAGCAGCCGTACTAGCGGGGGGGCCTACGAGCAGTACTTC
j_gene: TRBJ1-1; abundance: NA; len: 16; v_gene: TRBV19; d_gene: NA; CDR3aa: CASDDRWGTQNTEAFF; CDR3nt: TGTGCCAGTGACGATCGGTGGGGGACACAGAACACTGAAGCTTTCTTT
j_gene: TRBJ2-5; abundance: NA; len: 12; v_gene: TRBV6-2/TRBV6-3; d_gene: NA; CDR3aa: CASADGDETQYF; CDR3nt: TGTGCCAGCGCCGACGGGGACGAGACCCAGTACTTC
j_gene: TRBJ1-2; abundance: NA; len: 14; v_gene: TRBV6-5; d_gene: NA; CDR3aa: CASSYSRESYGYTF; CDR3nt: TGTGCCAGCAGTTACTCACGGGAGTCCTATGGCTACACCTTC
j_gene: TRBJ2-7; abundance: few; len: 15; v_gene: TRBV6-4; d_gene: NA; CDR3aa: CASSADWGVGYEQYF; CDR3nt: TGTGCCAGCAGTGCCGATTGGGGAGTGGGCTACGAGCAGTACTTC
j_gene: TRBJ1-1; abundance: few; len: 13; v_gene: TRBV7-6; d_gene: NA; CDR3aa: CASSLETGAEAFF; CDR3nt: TGTGCCAGCAGCTTAGAAACGGGCGCTGAAGCTTTCTTT
j_gene: TRBJ2-5; abundance: NA; len: 15; v_gene: TRBV3-1; d_gene: NA; CDR3aa: CASSWTAGSQETQYF; CDR3nt: TGTGCCAGCAGCTGGACGGCGGGGAGCCAAGAGACCCAGTACTTC
j_gene: TRBJ2-3; abundance: few; len: 13; v_gene: TRBV6-4; d_gene: NA; CDR3aa: CASSGQRGDTQYF; CDR3nt: TGTGCCAGCAGTGGCCAGAGGGGAGATACGCAGTATTTT